The clone carrying this T cell receptor beta chain was picked up a small number of times. Its antigen is currently unknown. The sample originates from a study of cytomegalovirus exposure and HLA in healthy donors. Study observations and caveats: Presence/absence analyses rested on an assumption that sequencing depth was roughly uniform across donors. The listing of about 150 TCR beta chains classed them as cytomegalovirus-associated.

Despite likely unrecorded immune exposures, the donors were nominally healthy at the time of sampling. Primers: 60 Vbeta forward and 13 Jbeta reverse. The data were produced by immunoSEQ multiplex PCR, yet TCRdb's version contains in-frame clones alone and is incomplete. The repertoire includes around 100,000 clones, 81% of them detected once, and about 3.9% sits in the top ten. The CDR3 is 13 residues long. Germline V CDR1 and CDR2: GTSNPN, SVGIG (reference sequence). Deletions cut 4 bases from V and 9 bases from J, with 13 bases between. The sample consisted of PBMCs. The V call is TRBV30, the J call TRBJ1-6, with D tentatively TRBD1 (5 bases). This receptor was obtained from an older woman in good health and CMV-seropositive. CDR3 amino acids: CAWTGGEGSPLHF. The CDR3, as DNA: TGTGCCTGGACTGGAGGGGAGGGTTCACCCCTCCACTTT. The variable domain in full, completed from reference TRBV30 and TRBJ1-6, reads SQTIHQWPATLVQPVGSPLSLECTVEGTSNPNLYWYRQAAGRGLQLLFYSVGIGQISSEVPQNLSASRPQDRQFILSSKKLLLSDSGFYLCAWTGGEGSPLHFGNGTRLTVT.